The entry that follows covers one T cell receptor beta chain sequence. This clone's antigen is unknown. No base quality values were provided; no much bigger clone lies one nucleotide off. The method behind the library was the immunoSEQ multiplex PCR assay. TCRdb took this table from immuneACCESS and kept in-frame rearrangements with V and J called. Such tables lack part of the clones; where checked against another copy, unresolved V genes explain under half of the gap, and the rest is unexplained. A total of a few hundred thousand clones appear in this sample, 95% of them only once. The top ten clonotypes cover roughly 0.021% of the sample. CDR1 MNHEY and CDR2 SVGAGI are derived from the germline V gene. Between the V and J ends, shortened by 5 bases and 7 bases respectively, the junction contains 11 bases. The CDR3 contains 13 residues, cysteine and phenylalanine counted. Only CDR3 DNA is held: 39 bases, read in frame from base 1.

The record originates from a study of shared T cell receptors in the human thymus (dated by TCRdb to about 2021). With regard to the full study: The study examined how self-reactive, shared T-cell receptor alpha chains are generated in the human thymus.

Material for sequencing was thymocytes. The receptor was isolated from a human donor. The chain employs TRBV6-5 and TRBJ1-4; the D segment cannot be called with confidence. DNA sequence: TGTGCCAGCAGTACATCTCCAATTGAAAAACTGTTTTTT. Translated, this is CASSTSPIEKLFF.